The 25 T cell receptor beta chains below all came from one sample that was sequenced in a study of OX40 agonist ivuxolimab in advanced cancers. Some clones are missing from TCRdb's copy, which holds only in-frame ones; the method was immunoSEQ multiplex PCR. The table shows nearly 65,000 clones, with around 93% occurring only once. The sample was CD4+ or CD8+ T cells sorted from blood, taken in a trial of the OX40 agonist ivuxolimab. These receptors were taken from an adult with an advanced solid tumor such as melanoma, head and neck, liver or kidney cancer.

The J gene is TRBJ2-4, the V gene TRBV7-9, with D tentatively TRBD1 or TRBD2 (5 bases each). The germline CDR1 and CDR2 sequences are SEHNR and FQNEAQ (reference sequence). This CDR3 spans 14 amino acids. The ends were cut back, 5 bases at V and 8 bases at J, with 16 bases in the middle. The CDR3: CASSIDGTSDIQYF. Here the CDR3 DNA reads TGTGCCAGCAGCATCGACGGGACCTCAGACATTCAGTACTTC.

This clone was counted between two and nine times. This chain's CDR3 is CASSAGWGQNYGYTF. CDR3 nucleotides: TGTGCCAGCAGCGCCGGGTGGGGACAGAACTATGGCTACACCTTC. The gene calls are TRBV9 and TRBJ1-2; 7 positions agree with TRBD1. Germline-derived CDR1 and CDR2 are SGDLS and YYNGEE. V gave up 3 bases and J gave up 2 bases; unmatched junction bases: 7. This CDR3 has 15 amino acids.

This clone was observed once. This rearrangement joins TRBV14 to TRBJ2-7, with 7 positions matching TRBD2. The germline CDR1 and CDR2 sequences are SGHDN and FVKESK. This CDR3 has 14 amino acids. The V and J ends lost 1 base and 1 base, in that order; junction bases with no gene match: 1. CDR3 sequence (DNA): TGTGCCAGCAGCCAAGGGGGGGGATCCTACGAGCAGTACTTC. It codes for CASSQGGGSYEQYF.

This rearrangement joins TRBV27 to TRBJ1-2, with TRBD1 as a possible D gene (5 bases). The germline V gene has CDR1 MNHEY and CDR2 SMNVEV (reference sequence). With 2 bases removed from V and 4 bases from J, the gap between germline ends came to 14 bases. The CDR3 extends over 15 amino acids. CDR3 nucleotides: TGTGCCAGCAGTTTAGAGGAGGGGCGCGGCTATGGCTACACCTTC. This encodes CASSLEEGRGYGYTF.

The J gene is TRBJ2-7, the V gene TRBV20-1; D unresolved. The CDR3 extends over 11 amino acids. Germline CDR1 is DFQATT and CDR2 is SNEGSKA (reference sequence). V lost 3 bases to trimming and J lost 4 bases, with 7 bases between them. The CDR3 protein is CSARRDYEQYF. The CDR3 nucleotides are TGCAGTGCTAGGCGAGATTACGAGCAGTACTTC.

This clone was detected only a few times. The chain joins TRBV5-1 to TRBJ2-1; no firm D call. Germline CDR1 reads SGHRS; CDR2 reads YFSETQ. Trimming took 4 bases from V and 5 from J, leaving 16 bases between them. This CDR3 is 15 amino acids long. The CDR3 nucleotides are TGCGCCAGCAGCCCCAACCTGGGGAAAGACAATGAGCAGTTCTTC. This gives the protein CASSPNLGKDNEQFF.

In DNA form, the CDR3 reads TGTGCCAGCAGCCGAGCGGTAGAACTACATGGCTACACCTTC. Translation: CASSRAVELHGYTF. This rearrangement joins TRBV7-9 to TRBJ1-2; no firm D call. V was trimmed by 5 bases and J by 6 bases, leaving 16 bases between them. The CDR3 has 14 amino acids. Germline CDR1 reads SEHNR; CDR2 reads FQNEAQ (reference sequence).

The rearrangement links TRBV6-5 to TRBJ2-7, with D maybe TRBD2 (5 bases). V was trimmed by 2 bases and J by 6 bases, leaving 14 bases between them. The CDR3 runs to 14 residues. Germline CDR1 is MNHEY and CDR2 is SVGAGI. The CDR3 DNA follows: TGTGCCAGCAGTTACGGCGAGGGTCTCTCCGAGCAGTACTTC. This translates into CASSYGEGLSEQYF.

In DNA form, the CDR3 reads TGTGCCAGCAGTGAAGGGGGAACGGTTAGGAATACGCAGTATTTT. Amino acid sequence: CASSEGGTVRNTQYF. The chain is built from TRBV6-1 and TRBJ2-3; unclear D gene. Trimming removed 1 base from V and 7 bases from J, with 15 bases in between. The germline CDR1 and CDR2 sequences are MNHNS and SASEGT. This CDR3 is built from 15 residues.

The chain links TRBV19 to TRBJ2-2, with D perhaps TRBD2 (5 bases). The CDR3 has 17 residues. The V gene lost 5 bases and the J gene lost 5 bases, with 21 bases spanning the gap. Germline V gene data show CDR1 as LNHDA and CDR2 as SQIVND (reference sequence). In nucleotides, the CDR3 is TGTGCCAGTAGTTCTTTGAGGGTAATGACGTCTACCGGGGAGCTGTTTTTT. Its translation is CASSSLRVMTSTGELFF.

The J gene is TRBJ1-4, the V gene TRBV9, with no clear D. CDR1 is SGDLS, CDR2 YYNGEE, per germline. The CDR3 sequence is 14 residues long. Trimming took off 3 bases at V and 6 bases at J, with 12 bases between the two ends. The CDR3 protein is CASSGREGDEKLFF. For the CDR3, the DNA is TGTGCCAGCAGCGGACGCGAGGGCGATGAAAAACTGTTTTTT.

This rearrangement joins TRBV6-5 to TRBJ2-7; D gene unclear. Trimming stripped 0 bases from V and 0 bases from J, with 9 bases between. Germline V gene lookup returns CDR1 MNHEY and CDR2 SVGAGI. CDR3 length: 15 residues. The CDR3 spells CASSYSYSDSYEQYF. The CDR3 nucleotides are TGTGCCAGCAGTTACTCGTACAGCGACTCCTACGAGCAGTACTTC.

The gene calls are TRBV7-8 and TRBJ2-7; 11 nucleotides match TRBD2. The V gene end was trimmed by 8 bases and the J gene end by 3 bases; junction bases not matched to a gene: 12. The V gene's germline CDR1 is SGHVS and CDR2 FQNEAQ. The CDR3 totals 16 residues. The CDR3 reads CASSSGLAGGHYEQYF. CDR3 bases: TGTGCCAGCTCTAGCGGGCTAGCGGGAGGTCACTACGAGCAGTACTTC. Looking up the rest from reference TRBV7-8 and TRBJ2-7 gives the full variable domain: GAGVSQSPRYKVAKRGQDVALRCDPISGHVSLFWYQQALGQGPEFLTYFQNEAQLDKSGLPSDRFFAERPEGSVSTLKIQRTQQEDSAVYLCASSSGLAGGHYEQYFGPGTRLTVT.

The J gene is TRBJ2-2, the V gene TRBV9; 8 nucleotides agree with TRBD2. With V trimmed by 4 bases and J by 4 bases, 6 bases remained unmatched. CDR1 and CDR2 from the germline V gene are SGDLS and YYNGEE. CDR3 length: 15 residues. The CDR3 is CASSPPAGVTGELFF. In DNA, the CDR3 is TGTGCCAGCAGCCCACCAGCGGGAGTCACCGGGGAGCTGTTTTTT. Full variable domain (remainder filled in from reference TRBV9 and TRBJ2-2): DSGVTQTPKHLITATGQRVTLRCSPRSGDLSVYWYQQSLDQGLQFLIQYYNGEERAKGNILERFSAQQFPDLHSELNLSSLELGDSALYFCASSPPAGVTGELFFGEGSRLTVL.

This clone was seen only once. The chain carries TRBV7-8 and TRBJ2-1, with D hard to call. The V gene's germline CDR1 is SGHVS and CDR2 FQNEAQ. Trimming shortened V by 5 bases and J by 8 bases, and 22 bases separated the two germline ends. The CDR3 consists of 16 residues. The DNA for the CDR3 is TGTGCCAGCAGCCCCCGTCCCGGACCCATTGGGTATGAGCAGTTCTTC. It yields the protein CASSPRPGPIGYEQFF.

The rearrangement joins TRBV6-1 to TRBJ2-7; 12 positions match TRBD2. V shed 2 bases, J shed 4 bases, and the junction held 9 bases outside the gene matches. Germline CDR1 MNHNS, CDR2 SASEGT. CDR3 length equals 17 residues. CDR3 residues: CASSELAGGLSRYEQYV. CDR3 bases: TGTGCCAGCAGTGAACTAGCGGGGGGGCTCTCGAGGTACGAGCAGTACGTC.

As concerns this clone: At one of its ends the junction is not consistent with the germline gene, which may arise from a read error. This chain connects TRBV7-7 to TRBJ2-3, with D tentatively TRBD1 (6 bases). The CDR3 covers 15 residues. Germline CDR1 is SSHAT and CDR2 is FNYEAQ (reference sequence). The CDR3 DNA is TGTGCTAGCAGCCCCACAGGGAGAAGCACAGATACGCAGTATTTT. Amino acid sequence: CASSPTGRSTDTQYF. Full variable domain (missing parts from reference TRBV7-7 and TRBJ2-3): GAGVSQSPRYKVTKRGQDVTLRCDPISSHATLYWYQQALGQGPEFLTYFNYEAQPDKSGLPSDRFSAERPEGSISTLTIQRTEQRDSAMYRCASSPTGRSTDTQYFGPGTRLTVL.

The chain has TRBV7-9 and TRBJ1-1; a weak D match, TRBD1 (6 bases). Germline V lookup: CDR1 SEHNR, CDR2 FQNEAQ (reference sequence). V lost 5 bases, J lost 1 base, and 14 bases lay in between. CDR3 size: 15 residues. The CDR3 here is CASSLIRTANTEAFF. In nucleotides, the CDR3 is TGTGCCAGCAGCCTGATCCGGACAGCGAACACTGAAGCTTTCTTT.

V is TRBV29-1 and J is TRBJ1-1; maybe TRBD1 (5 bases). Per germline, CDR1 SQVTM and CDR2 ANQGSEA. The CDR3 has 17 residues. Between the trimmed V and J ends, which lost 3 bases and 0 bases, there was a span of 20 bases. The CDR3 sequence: CSVEVFGRTGVNTEAFF. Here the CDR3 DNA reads TGCAGCGTTGAGGTATTCGGGCGAACGGGGGTGAACACTGAAGCTTTCTTT.

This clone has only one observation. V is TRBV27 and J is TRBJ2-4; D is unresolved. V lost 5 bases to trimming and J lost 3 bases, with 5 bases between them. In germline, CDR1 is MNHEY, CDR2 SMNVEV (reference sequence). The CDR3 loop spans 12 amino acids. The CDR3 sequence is CASSLLKNIQYF. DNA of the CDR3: TGTGCCAGCAGTCTACTCAAAAACATTCAGTACTTC.

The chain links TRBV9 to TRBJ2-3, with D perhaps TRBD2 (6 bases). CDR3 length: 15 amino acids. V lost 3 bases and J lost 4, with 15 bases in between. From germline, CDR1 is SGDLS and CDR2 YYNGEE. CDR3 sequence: CASSEFGGTPDTQYF. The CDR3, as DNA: TGTGCCAGCAGCGAATTTGGCGGGACCCCAGATACGCAGTATTTT.

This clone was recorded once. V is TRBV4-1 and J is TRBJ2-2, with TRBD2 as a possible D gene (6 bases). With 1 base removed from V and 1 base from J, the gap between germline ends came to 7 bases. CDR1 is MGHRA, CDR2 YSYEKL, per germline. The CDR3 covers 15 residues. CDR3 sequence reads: CASSQVGGNTGELFF. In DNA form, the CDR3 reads TGCGCCAGCAGCCAAGTGGGGGGGAACACCGGGGAGCTGTTTTTT.

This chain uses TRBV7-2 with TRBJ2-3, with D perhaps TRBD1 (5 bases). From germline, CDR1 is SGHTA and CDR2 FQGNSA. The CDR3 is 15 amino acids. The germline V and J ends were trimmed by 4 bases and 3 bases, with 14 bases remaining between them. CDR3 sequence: CASSSDRSLTDTQYF. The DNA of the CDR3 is TGTGCCAGCAGCTCTGACAGATCCTTAACAGATACGCAGTATTTT.

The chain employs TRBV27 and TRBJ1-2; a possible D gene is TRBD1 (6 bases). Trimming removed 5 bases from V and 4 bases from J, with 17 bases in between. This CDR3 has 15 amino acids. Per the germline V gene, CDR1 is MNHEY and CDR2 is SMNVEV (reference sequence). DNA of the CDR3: TGTGCCAGCAGTCTTTCTCCAGGGACATCCTATGGCTACACCTTC. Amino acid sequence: CASSLSPGTSYGYTF.

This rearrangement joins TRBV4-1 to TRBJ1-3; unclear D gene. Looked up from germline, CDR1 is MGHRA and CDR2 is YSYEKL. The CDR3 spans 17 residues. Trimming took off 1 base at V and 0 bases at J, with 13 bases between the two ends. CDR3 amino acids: CASSQAVISVSGNTIYF. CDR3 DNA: TGCGCCAGCAGCCAAGCTGTCATCTCGGTCTCTGGAAACACCATATATTTT.